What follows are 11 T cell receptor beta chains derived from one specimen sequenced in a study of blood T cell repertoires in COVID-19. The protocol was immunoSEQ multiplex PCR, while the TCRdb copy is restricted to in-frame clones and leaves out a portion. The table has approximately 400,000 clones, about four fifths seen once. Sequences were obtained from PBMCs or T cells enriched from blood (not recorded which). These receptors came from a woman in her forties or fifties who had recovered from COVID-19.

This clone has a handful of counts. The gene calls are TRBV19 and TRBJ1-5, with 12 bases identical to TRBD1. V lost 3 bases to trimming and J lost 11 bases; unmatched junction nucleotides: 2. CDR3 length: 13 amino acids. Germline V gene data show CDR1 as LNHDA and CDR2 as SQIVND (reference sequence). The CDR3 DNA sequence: TGTGCCAGTAGTATGGGACAGGGGGCGGCCCAGCATTTT. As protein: CASSMGQGAAQHF.

CDR3 amino acids: CASSQPGQVNYGYTF. In DNA form, the CDR3 reads TGCGCCAGCAGCCAGCCGGGACAGGTCAACTATGGCTACACCTTC. The chain employs TRBV4-1 and TRBJ1-2; 8 bases agree with TRBD1. Germline trimming cut 3 bases from V and 2 bases from J; bases unmatched to any gene: 5. The CDR3 length is 15 residues. In germline, CDR1 is MGHRA, CDR2 YSYEKL.

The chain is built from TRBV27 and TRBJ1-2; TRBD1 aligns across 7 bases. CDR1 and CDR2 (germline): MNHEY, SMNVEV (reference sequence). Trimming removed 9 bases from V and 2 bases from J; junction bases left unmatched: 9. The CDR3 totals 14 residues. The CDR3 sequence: CASSIPGQNYGYTF. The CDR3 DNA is TGTGCCAGTAGCATCCCGGGACAGAACTATGGCTACACCTTC.

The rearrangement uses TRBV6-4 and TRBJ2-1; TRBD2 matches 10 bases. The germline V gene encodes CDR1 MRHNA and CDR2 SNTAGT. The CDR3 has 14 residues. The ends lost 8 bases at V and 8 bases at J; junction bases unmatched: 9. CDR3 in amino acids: CASDGLADFDEQFF. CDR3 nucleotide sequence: TGTGCCAGCGACGGACTAGCGGATTTCGATGAGCAGTTCTTC.

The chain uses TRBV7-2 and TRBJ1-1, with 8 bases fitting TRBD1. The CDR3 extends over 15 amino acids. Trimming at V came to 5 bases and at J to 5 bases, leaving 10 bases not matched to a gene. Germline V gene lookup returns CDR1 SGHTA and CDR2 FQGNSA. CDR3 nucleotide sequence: TGTGCCAGCAGCCCACAAACAGGGGGACGGACTGAAGCTTTCTTT. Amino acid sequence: CASSPQTGGRTEAFF.

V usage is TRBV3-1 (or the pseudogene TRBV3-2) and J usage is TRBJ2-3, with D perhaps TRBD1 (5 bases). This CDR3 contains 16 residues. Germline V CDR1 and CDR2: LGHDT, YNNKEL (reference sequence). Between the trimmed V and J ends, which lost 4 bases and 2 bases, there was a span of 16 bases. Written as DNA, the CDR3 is TGTGCCAGCAGCCCCCGGGTCCCCAGGGCCACAGATACGCAGTATTTT. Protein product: CASSPRVPRATDTQYF.

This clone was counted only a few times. The CDR3 DNA reads as TGTGCCAGCAGTTTGCAGGCCGGTCAGCCCCAGCATTTT. Translation gives CASSLQAGQPQHF. The chain uses TRBV12-3 or TRBV12-4 and TRBJ1-5, with D unclear. Trimming took 3 bases from V and 6 from J, leaving 9 bases between them. CDR3 length equals 13 residues.

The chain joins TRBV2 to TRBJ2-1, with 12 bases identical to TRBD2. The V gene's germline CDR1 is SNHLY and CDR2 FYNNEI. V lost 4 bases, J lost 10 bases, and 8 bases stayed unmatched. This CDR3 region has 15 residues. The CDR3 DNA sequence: TGTGCCAGCAGTGGGACTAGCGGGACCCTCAGGGAGCAGTTCTTC. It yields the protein CASSGTSGTLREQFF. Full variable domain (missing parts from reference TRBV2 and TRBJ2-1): EPEVTQTPSHQVTQMGQEVILRCVPISNHLYFYWYRQILGQKVEFLVSFYNNEISEKSEIFDDQFSVERPDGSNFTLKIRSTKLEDSAMYFCASSGTSGTLREQFFGPGTRLTVL.

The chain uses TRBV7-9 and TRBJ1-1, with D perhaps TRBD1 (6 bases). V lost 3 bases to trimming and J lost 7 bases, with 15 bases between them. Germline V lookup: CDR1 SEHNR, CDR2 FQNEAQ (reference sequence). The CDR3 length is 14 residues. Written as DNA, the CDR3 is TGTGCCAGCAGCTTTGTCCGGGACAACCTTGAAGCTTTCTTT. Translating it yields CASSFVRDNLEAFF.

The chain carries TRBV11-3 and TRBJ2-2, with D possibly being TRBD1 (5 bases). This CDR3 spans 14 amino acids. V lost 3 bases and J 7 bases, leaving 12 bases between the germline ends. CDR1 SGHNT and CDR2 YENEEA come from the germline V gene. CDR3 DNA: TGTGCCAGCAGCTTCCTCTCAGGGATCGGGGAGCTGTTTTTT. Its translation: CASSFLSGIGELFF.

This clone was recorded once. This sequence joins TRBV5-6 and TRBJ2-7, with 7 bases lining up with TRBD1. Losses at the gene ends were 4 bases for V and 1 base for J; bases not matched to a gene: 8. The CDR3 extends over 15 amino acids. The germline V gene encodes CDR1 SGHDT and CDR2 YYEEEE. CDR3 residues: CASSRRQGFSYEQYF. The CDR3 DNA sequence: TGTGCCAGCAGCAGAAGACAGGGCTTTTCCTACGAGCAGTACTTC.